This record covers a single T cell receptor beta chain. A second PCR of about 7 to 12 cycles used a sample-barcoded 5' primer and a J-beta primer mix. TCRdb re-called the 5' RACE reads with MiXCR, one entry per CDR3 protein. The sample contains more than 1,000,000 distinct CDR3 sequences, approximately 26% of which appear only once. The data stem from a study of blood T cells in healthy people across ages. The ends lost 0 bases at V and 5 bases at J; junction bases unmatched: 14. Looked up from germline, CDR1 is SGHRS and CDR2 is YFSETQ. The CDR3 sequence is 18 residues long. This sample also belongs to another study, concerning T cells of mothers and their children.

The TCR comes from a girl aged 2-9 years in good health. The rearrangement uses TRBV5-1 and TRBJ1-1, with 9 nucleotides matching TRBD1. The sample taken for sequencing was blood. The CDR3: CASSLDGTGSFRGTEAFF. The CDR3 nucleotides read TGCGCCAGCAGCTTGGACGGGACAGGGTCTTTTCGGGGAACTGAAGCTTTCTTT.